The TCR beta chain under discussion was sequenced for a study of regulatory T cells in long-lasting Graves disease. Time point specified: newly diagnosed GD, antithyroid drugs for less than 3 months. Preparation of the TCR library used RNA extracted from PBMCs. According to the study, TCR beta libraries were built with iRepertoire HTBI primers and CDR3-region Arm-PCR. TCRdb fed the multiplex PCR reads into MiXCR, producing one record per CDR3 protein. The profile shows 540,000 or so distinct CDR3 sequences, about 13% of them singletons. This clonotype was found many times. CDR1 and CDR2 from the germline V gene are DFQATT and SNEGSKA (reference sequence). The CDR3 totals 13 residues. Between the trimmed V and J ends, which lost 2 bases and 0 bases, there was a span of 8 bases. These data also formed part of another study, on T cells in Graves' hyperthyroidism and ophthalmopathy. In that study: The HTBI primer set was used in a first-round RT-PCR of the TCR CDR3.

J is TRBJ2-7 and V is TRBV20-1; D is unresolved. This sequence originates from a young man with Graves disease. Here the sequenced sample was peripheral blood mononuclear cells (PBMCs), taken at new diagnosis, from a patient treated with antithyroid drugs. The CDR3 DNA reads TGCAGTGCTAGATCACGTAACTCCTACGAGCAGTACTTC. Translated: CSARSRNSYEQYF.